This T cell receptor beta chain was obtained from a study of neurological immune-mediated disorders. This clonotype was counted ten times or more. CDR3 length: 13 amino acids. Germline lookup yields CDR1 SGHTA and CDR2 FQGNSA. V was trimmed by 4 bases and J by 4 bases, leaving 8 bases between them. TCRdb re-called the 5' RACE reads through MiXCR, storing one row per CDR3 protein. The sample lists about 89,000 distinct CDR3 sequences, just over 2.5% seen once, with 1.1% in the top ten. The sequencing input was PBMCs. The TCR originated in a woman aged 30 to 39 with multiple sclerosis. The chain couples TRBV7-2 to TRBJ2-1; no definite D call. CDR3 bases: TGTGCCAGCAGCTACGTGGTATACAATGAGCAGTTCTTC. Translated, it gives CASSYVVYNEQFF.